In this sample, the clone carrying this T cell receptor (beta chain) turned up once. Its antigen is still unknown. The authors sorted CD4+ naive, central memory, regulatory and stem cell-like memory cells via CD45RO/CCR7/CD25/CD127/CD95/CD27. The data stem from a study of beta chain features in type 1 diabetes. Overall study findings and caveats: Moderate yet significant TCRB CDR3 shortening was seen in Type 1 diabetes patients in all four CD4+ subsets. There were fewer insertions and more deletions at the VDJ junctions of type 1 diabetes patients.

The CDR3 has 15 amino acids. V was clipped by 1 base and J by 0 bases, with 10 bases between them. The germline V gene encodes CDR1 SEHNR and CDR2 FQNEAQ (reference sequence). All of the isolated RNA was reverse transcribed, so expressed TCRB transcripts were sequenced. Profiling relied on immunoSEQ multiplex PCR, and the TCRdb table lists in-frame clones only, not all of them. This table holds approximately 160,000 clones, about 63% found once. This rearrangement joins TRBV7-9 to TRBJ2-7; D is possibly TRBD1 (5 bases). This receptor was taken from a man aged 25-40 years with type 1 diabetes. Sequencing was performed on naive CD4+ T cells from blood. CDR3 sequence (DNA): TGTGCCAGCAGCTTAGGACAGTACAGCTCCTACGAGCAGTACTTC. This codes for CASSLGQYSSYEQYF.